This is a list of T cell receptor beta chains from one sample in a study of T cell responses to AZD1222 COVID-19 vaccine. Sequencing was performed with immunoSEQ multiplex PCR; in TCRdb, only in-frame clones are kept and a portion is missing. Counted here are under 45,000 clones, roughly nine tenths occurring once; the ten biggest clones make up 5.5% to 8%. The input for sequencing was peripheral blood, taken on day 0 of AZD1222 vaccination. The receptors originated from an adult in good health. Both conserved end residues are part of each CDR3. The order of the fields is V gene, J gene, D gene, clone size, CDR3 DNA, CDR3 protein. The D gene is left open where the match is weak. The size entry is marked missing in some rows and otherwise reads once, few, many or a size class.

TRBV19,TRBJ2-1,-,-,TGTGCCAGTAGTATCGGGGGAGGCCCTAATGAGCAGTTCTTC,CASSIGGGPNEQFF
TRBV10-3,TRBJ1-1,TRBD1,-,TGTGCCACCCGGCCGGGACAGGGCGACAAAGCTTTCTTT,CATRPGQGDKAFF
TRBV9,TRBJ1-1,-,few,TGTGCCAGCAGTAAAACAGGGAACACTGAAGCTTTCTTT,CASSKTGNTEAFF
TRBV28,TRBJ1-4,-,few,TGTGCCAGCAGTACCCCGACTAATGAAAAACTGTTTTTT,CASSTPTNEKLFF
TRBV5-5,TRBJ2-3,-,once,TGTGCCAGCAGCTCGCTAGAGGGCACAGATACGCAGTATTTT,CASSSLEGTDTQYF
TRBV6-6,TRBJ1-1,-,-,TGTGCCAGCAATCAAAGAACTGAAGCTTTCTTT,CASNQRTEAFF
TRBV5-1,TRBJ2-7,TRBD2,-,TGCGCCAGCAGCTTGAGGCTAGCGGGAAGGTACAACGAGCAGTACTTC,CASSLRLAGRYNEQYF
TRBV3-1/TRBV3-2,TRBJ2-7,TRBD2,-,TGTGCCAGCAGCACAACTAGCGGCTCCTACGAGCAGTACTTC,CASSTTSGSYEQYF
TRBV9,TRBJ2-2,TRBD1,-,TGTGCCAGCAGCTCCGAGCCGGGACAGGGGGCGAACACCGGGGAGCTGTTTTTT,CASSSEPGQGANTGELFF
TRBV24-1,TRBJ2-1,-,-,TGTGCCACCAGTGATTTTTCGAGCGGGCACTACAATGAGCAGTTCTTC,CATSDFSSGHYNEQFF
TRBV3-1/TRBV3-2,TRBJ1-2,-,once,TGTGCCAGCAGCCAAGAAGGGGGGTTTGGCTACACCTTC,CASSQEGGFGYTF
TRBV27,TRBJ2-7,-,-,TGTGCCAGCAGTTCAACGGGACACAAATTTATCTCCTACGAGCAGTACTTC,CASSSTGHKFISYEQYF
TRBV9,TRBJ2-2,-,once,TGTGCCAGCAGCTCACGACAGCAGAACACCGGGGAGCTGTTTTTT,CASSSRQQNTGELFF
TRBV5-4,TRBJ1-4,-,-,TGTGCCAGCAGCTTGGGAGACAGTAATGAAAAACTGTTTTTT,CASSLGDSNEKLFF